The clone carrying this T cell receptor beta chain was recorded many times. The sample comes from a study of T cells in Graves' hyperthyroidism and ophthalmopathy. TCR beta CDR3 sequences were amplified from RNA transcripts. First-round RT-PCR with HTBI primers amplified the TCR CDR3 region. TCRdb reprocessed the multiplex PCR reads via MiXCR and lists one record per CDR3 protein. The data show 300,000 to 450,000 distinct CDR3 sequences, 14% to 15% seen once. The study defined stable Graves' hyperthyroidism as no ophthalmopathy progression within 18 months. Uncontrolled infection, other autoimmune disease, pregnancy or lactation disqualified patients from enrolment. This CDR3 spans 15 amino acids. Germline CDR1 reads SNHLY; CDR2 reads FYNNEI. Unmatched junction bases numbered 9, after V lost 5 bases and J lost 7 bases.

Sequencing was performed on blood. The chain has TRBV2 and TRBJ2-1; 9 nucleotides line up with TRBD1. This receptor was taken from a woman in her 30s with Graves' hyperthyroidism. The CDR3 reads CASSLQGASSNEQFF. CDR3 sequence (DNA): TGTGCCAGCAGTCTACAGGGGGCGAGCTCAAATGAGCAGTTCTTC.